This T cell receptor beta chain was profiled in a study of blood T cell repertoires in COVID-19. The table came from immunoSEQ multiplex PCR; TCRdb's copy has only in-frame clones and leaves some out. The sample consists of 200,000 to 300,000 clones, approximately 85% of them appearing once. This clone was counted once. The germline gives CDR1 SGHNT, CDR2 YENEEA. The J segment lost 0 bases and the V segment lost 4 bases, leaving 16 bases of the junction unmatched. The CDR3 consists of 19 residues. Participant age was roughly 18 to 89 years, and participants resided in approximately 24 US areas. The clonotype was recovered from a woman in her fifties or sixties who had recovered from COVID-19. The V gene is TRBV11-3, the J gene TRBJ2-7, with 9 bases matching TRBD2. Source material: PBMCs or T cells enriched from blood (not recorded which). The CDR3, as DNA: TGTGCCAGCAGCTCGACGGGGGGCCTAGCGGGGACCAGCTCCTACGAGCAGTACTTC. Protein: CASSSTGGLAGTSSYEQYF.